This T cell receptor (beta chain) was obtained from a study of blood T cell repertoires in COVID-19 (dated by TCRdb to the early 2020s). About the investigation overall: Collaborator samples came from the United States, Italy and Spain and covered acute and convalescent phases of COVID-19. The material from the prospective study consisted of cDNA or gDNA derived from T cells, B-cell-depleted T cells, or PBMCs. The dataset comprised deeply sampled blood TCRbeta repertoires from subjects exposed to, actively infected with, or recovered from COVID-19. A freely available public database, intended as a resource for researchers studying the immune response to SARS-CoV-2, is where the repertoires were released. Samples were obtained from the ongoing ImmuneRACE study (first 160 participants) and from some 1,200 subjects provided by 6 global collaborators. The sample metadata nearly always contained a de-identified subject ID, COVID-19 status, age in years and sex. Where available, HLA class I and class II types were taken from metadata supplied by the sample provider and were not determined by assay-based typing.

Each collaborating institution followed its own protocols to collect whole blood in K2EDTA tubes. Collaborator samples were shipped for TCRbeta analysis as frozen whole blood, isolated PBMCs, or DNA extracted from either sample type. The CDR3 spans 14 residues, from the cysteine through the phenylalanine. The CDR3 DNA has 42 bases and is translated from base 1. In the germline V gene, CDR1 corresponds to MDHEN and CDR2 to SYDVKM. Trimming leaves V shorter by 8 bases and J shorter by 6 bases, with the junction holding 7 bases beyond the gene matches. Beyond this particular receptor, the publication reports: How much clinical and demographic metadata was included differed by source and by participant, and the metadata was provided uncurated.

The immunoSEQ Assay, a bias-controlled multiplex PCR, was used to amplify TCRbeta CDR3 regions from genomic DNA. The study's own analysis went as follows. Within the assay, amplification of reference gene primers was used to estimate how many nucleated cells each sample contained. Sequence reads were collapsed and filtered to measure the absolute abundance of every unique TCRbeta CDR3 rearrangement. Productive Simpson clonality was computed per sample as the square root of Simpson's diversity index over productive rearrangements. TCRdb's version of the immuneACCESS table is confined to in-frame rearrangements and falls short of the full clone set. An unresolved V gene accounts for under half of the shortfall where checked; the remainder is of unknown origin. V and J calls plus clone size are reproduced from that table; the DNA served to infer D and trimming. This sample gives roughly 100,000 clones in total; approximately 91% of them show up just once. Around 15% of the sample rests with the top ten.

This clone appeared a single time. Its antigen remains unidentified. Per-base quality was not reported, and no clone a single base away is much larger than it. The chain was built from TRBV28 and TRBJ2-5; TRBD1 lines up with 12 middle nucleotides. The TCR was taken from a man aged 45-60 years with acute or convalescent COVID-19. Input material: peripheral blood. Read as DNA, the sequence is TGTGCCAGCCTTGGGGACAGGGGGCGGAAGACCCAGTACTTC. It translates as CASLGDRGRKTQYF.